A single sample is the source of the 27 T cell receptor beta chains below, sequenced in a study of monozygotic twins with inflammatory bowel disease. TCRdb re-analyzed the 5' RACE reads; it lists each CDR3 protein once, without DNA. This repertoire includes some 450,000 distinct CDR3 sequences. Source material: blood. The receptors derive from a human donor with ulcerative colitis or Crohn's disease, or a healthy co-twin of an affected twin (not recorded which).

The V call is TRBV3-1, the J call TRBJ2-5; lacking DNA, the TRBD1 call made by TCRdb goes unchecked. CDR3 length: 14 residues. Germline CDR1 LGHDT, CDR2 YNNKEL (reference sequence). The CDR3 reads CASTRPGAGETQYF.

The chain couples TRBV20-1 to TRBJ1-2; TCRdb reports TRBD1, a call that lacks DNA to check it against. Germline values: CDR1 DFQATT, CDR2 SNEGSKA (reference sequence). The CDR3 has 16 amino acids. CDR3 sequence: CSARDWTARFNYGYTF.

The chain has TRBV5-1 and TRBJ2-2. CDR3 length: 15 residues. In germline, CDR1 is SGHRS, CDR2 YFSETQ. The CDR3 protein is CASSLALDRGGELFF.

This chain links TRBV19 with TRBJ1-1; no DNA is available, so the TRBD1 call from TCRdb remains unchecked. Germline V gene lookup returns CDR1 LNHDA and CDR2 SQIVND (reference sequence). The length of the CDR3 is 13 residues. Here the CDR3 reads CASSTQGGTEAFF.

The chain employs TRBV27 and TRBJ1-5; TCRdb picks TRBD1, but there is no DNA to check that call. The CDR3 extends over 15 amino acids. CDR1 MNHEY and CDR2 SMNVEV come from the germline V gene (reference sequence). This CDR3 reads CASSLWGESNQPQHF.

This chain links TRBV20-1 with TRBJ2-1; TCRdb's D call of TRBD2 is untestable without DNA. Looked up from germline, CDR1 is DFQATT and CDR2 is SNEGSKA (reference sequence). The CDR3 contains 16 residues. The CDR3 sequence: CSAPATSTGSYNEQFF.

The V and J genes are TRBV6-5 and TRBJ2-3; TCRdb calls TRBD1, which cannot be checked without DNA. CDR1 is MNHEY, CDR2 SVGAGI, per germline. This CDR3 comprises 16 residues. The CDR3 reads CASSYSGQGGPDTQYF.

J is TRBJ1-4 and V is TRBV12-3 or TRBV12-4. The CDR3 is made up of 15 amino acids. The CDR3: CASSLNREGNEKLFF.

The V gene is TRBV5-1, the J gene TRBJ2-7; the TCRdb call, TRBD1, lacks DNA for checking. The CDR3 is 14 residues long. The germline CDR1 and CDR2 sequences are SGHRS and YFSETQ. The CDR3 is CASNLGQAPYEQYF.

V usage is TRBV10-3 and J usage is TRBJ2-2. Germline CDR1 ENHRY, CDR2 SYGVKD. The CDR3 consists of 12 residues. The CDR3 protein is CATNRDTGELFF.

The rearrangement uses TRBV5-6 and TRBJ2-3. Germline V gene lookup returns CDR1 SGHDT and CDR2 YYEEEE. The CDR3 loop spans 13 amino acids. The CDR3 is CASSFLPGDTQYF.

The genes are TRBV12-3 or TRBV12-4 and TRBJ2-3; TCRdb calls TRBD2, which cannot be checked without DNA. The CDR3 extends over 17 amino acids. The CDR3: CASTQPGLAGRGDTQYF.

The chain combines TRBV25-1 with TRBJ1-3. The CDR3 runs 13 residues. Germline assignment: CDR1 MGHDK and CDR2 SYGVNS. CDR3 in amino acids: CASSRPDGNTIYF.

The CDR3 loop is CASSPGRSYNEQFF. J is TRBJ2-1 and V is TRBV18. The length of the CDR3 is 14 residues. Germline CDR1 KGHSH, CDR2 LQKENI.

The V gene is TRBV27, the J gene TRBJ1-1; with no DNA, the TCRdb D assignment of TRBD1 cannot be verified. This CDR3 is built from 16 residues. Germline CDR1 and CDR2: MNHEY and SMNVEV (reference sequence). This CDR3 reads CASSSENRPSNTEAFF.

This chain links TRBV19 with TRBJ2-3; no DNA is available, so the TRBD1 call from TCRdb remains unchecked. The CDR3 contains 16 residues. CDR1 and CDR2 from the germline V gene are LNHDA and SQIVND (reference sequence). This CDR3 is CASSMDRGGGADTQYF.

The rearrangement joins TRBV11-2 to TRBJ2-5. The CDR3 totals 14 residues. The germline V gene has CDR1 SGHAT and CDR2 FQNNGV. CDR3: CASSSNVGLETQYF.

The chain joins TRBV29-1 to TRBJ1-2; TCRdb's assignment of TRBD1 cannot be checked, as there is no DNA. CDR1 SQVTM and CDR2 ANQGSEA come from the germline V gene. The CDR3 covers 14 residues. This CDR3 reads CSVEDRGQDYGYTF.

This sequence joins TRBV28 and TRBJ2-3; absent DNA, TCRdb's TRBD1 call cannot be checked. This CDR3 region has 12 residues. From germline, CDR1 is MDHEN and CDR2 SYDVKM. This CDR3 reads CASREEGDTQYF.

The chain uses TRBV7-9 and TRBJ1-2; no DNA is available, so the TRBD1 call from TCRdb remains unchecked. Germline loops: CDR1 SEHNR, CDR2 FQNEAQ (reference sequence). This CDR3 is built from 16 residues. The CDR3 loop is CASSLANYETGDGYTF.

This chain uses TRBV2 with TRBJ1-6; the D gene TCRdb calls, TRBD1, cannot be checked with no DNA. From germline, CDR1 is SNHLY and CDR2 FYNNEI. This CDR3 has 12 residues. CDR3 sequence: CATQAANSPLHF.

The chain is built from TRBV28 and TRBJ1-1. Germline loops: CDR1 MDHEN, CDR2 SYDVKM. This CDR3 has 15 residues. This chain's CDR3 is CASGLSWDMNTEAFF.

This rearrangement joins TRBV5-1 to TRBJ2-1; TCRdb picks TRBD2, but there is no DNA to check that call. This CDR3 region has 16 residues. Germline CDR1 reads SGHRS; CDR2 reads YFSETQ. The CDR3 region is CASSLAPSGMYNEQFF.

The rearrangement uses TRBV5-1 and TRBJ2-1; TCRdb proposes TRBD1, but this gene call is untestable without DNA. The CDR3 loop spans 16 amino acids. Germline V lookup: CDR1 SGHRS, CDR2 YFSETQ. CDR3 region: CASSLGPLGRYNEQFF.

J is TRBJ1-3 and V is TRBV7-8. CDR3 size: 13 residues. The germline gives CDR1 SGHVS, CDR2 FQNEAQ. CDR3: CASSLSPRDTIYF.

The rearrangement uses TRBV20-1 and TRBJ1-6; the D gene TCRdb calls, TRBD1, cannot be checked with no DNA. Germline V gene data show CDR1 as DFQATT and CDR2 as SNEGSKA (reference sequence). CDR3 size: 15 residues. CDR3 loop: CSAKTGASYNSPLHF.

The genes are TRBV7-9 and TRBJ2-2; the D call from TCRdb, TRBD1, cannot be confirmed without DNA. The germline CDR1 and CDR2 sequences are SEHNR and FQNEAQ (reference sequence). This CDR3 contains 15 residues. CDR3 amino acids: CASSEGQGITGELFF.